This T cell receptor (beta chain) came from a study of identical twins. TCRdb ran MiXCR on the 5' RACE reads and lists one entry per CDR3 protein. The table records 350,000 to 400,000 distinct CDR3 sequences, roughly 9% of them present only once. The source material was naive T cells sorted from blood. This receptor was obtained from a woman in her forties or fifties in good health.

The CDR3 DNA is TGCGCCAGCAGCGCAGGGACTTCGTGGGAGCAGTTCTTC. Protein sequence: CASSAGTSWEQFF. The genes are TRBV5-1 and TRBJ2-1; D may be TRBD2 (6 bases). The CDR3 is made up of 13 amino acids. The germline CDR1 and CDR2 sequences are SGHRS and YFSETQ. Trimming stripped 4 bases from V and 10 bases from J, with 15 bases between.